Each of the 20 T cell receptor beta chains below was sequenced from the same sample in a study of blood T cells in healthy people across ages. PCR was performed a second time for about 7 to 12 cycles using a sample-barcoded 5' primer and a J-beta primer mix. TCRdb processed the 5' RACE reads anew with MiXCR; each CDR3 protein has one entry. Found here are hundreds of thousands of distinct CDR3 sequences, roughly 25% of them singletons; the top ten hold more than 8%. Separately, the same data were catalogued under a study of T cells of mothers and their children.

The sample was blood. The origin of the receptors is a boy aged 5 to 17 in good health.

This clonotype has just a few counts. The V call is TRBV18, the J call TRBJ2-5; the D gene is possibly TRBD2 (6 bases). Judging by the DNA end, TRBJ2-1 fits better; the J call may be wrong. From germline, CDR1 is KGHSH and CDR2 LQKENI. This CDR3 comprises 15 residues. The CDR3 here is CASSPPVGGDNEQFF. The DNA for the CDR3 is TGTGCCAGCTCACCACCGGTGGGAGGAGACAATGAGCAGTTCTTC.

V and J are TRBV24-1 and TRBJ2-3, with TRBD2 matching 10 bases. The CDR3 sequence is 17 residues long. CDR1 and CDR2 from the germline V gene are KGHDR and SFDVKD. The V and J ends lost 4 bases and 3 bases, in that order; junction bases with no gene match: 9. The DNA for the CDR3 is TGTGCCACCAGTGACTCATCTAGCGGGAGAGGAACAGATACGCAGTATTTT. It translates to CATSDSSSGRGTDTQYF.

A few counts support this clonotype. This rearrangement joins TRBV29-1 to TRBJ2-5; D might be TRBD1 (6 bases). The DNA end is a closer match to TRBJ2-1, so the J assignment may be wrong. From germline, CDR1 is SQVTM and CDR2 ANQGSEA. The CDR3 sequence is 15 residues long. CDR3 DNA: TGCAGCGTGTTCCTTCGGGGTCAGGGGAAAAATGAGCAGTTCTTC. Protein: CSVFLRGQGKNEQFF.

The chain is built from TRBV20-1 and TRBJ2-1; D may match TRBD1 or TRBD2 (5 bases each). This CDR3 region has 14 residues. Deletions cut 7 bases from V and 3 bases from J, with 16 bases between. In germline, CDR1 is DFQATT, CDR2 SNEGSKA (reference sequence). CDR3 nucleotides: TGCAGTGTTCACCGGGACCTGAACTACAATGAGCAGTTCTTC. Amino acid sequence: CSVHRDLNYNEQFF.

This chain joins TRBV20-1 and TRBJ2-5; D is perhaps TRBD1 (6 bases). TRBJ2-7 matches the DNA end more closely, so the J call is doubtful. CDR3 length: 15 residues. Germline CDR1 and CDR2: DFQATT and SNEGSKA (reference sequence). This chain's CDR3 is CSARDFNRASYEQYF. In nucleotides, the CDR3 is TGCAGTGCTAGAGATTTCAACAGGGCTAGCTACGAGCAGTACTTC.

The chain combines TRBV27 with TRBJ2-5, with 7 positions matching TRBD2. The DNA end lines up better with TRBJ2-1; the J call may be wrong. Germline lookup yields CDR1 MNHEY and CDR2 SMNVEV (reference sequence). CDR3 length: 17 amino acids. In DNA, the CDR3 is TGTGCCAGCAGTTCCCTCGCGTCCGCGGGGGACTACAATGAGCAGTTCTTC. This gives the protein CASSSLASAGDYNEQFF.

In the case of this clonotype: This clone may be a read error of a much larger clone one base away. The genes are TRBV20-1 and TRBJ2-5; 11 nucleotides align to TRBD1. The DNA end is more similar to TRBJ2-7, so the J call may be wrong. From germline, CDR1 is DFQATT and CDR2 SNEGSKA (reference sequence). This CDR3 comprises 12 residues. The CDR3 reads CSAWTGGHEQYF. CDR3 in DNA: TGCAGTGCTTGGACAGGGGGCCACGAGCAGTACTTC.

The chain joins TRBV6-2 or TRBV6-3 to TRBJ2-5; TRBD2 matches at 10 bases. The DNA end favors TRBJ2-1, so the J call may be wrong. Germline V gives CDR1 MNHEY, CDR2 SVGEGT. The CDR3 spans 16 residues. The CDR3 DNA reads TGTGCCAGCAGTCAAGGGACTAGCGTCGGACTGATCGCGCAGTTCTTC. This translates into CASSQGTSVGLIAQFF.

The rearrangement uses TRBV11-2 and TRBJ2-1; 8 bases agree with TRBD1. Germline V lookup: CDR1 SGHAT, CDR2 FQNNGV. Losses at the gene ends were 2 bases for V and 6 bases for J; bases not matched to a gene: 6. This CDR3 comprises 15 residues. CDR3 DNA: TGTGCCAGCAGCTTACAAGGACAGGGAGGCAATGAGCAGTTCTTC. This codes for CASSLQGQGGNEQFF.

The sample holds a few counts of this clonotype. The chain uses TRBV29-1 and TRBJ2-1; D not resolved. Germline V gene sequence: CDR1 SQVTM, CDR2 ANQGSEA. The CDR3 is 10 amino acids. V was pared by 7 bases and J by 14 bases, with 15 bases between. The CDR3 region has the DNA TGCAGCGGGATGGTGGGATTAGAGTTCTTC. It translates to CSGMVGLEFF.

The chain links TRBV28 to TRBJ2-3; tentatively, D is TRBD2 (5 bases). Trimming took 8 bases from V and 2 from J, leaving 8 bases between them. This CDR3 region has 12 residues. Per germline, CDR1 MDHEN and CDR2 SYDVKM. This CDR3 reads CASQADTDTQYF. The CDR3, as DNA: TGTGCCAGCCAAGCGGACACAGATACGCAGTATTTT.

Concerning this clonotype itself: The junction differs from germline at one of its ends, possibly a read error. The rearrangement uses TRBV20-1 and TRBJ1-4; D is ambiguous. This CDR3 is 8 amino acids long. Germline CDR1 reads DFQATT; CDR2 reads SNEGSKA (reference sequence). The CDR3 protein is CSARGGSF. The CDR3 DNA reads TGCAGTGCTAGGGGAGGGTCTTTT.

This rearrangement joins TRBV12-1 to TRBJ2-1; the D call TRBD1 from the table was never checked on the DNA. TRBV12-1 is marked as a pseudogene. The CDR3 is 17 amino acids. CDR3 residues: CASSARTGGHHANEQFF. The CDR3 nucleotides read TGTGCCAGCAGCGCAAGGACAGGGGGCCACCACGCCAATGAGCAGTTCTTC.

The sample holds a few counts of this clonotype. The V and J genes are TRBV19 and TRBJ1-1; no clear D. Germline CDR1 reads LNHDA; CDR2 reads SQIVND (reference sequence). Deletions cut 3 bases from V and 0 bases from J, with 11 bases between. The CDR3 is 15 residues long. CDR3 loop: CASSINGRMNTEAFF. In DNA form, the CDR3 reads TGTGCCAGTAGTATCAACGGACGGATGAACACTGAAGCTTTCTTT. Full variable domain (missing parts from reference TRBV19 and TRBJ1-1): DGGITQSPKYLFRKEGQNVTLSCEQNLNHDAMYWYRQDPGQGLRLIYYSQIVNDFQKGDIAEGYSVSREKKESFPLTVTSAQKNPTAFYLCASSINGRMNTEAFFGQGTRLTVV.

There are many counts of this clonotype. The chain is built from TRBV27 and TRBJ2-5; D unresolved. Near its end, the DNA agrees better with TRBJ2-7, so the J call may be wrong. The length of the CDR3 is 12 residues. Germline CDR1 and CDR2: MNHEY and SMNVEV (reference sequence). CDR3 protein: CASSLLGGEQYF. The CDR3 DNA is TGTGCCAGCAGCTTGCTCGGTGGCGAGCAGTACTTC.

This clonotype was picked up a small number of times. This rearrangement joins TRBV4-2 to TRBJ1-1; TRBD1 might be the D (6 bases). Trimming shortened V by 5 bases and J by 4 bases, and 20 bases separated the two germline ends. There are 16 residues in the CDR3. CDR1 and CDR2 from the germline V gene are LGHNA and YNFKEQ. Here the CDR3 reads CASSSHRESFATEAFF. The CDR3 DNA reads TGTGCCAGCAGCTCGCACAGGGAAAGTTTTGCCACTGAAGCTTTCTTT.

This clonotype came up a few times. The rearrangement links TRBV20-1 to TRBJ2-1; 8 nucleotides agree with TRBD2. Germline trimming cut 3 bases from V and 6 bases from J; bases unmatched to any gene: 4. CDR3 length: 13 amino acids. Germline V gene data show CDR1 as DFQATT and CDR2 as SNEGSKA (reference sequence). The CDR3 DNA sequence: TGCAGTGCTAGTAGCGGGAAGGGCAATGAGCAGTTCTTC. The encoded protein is CSASSGKGNEQFF.

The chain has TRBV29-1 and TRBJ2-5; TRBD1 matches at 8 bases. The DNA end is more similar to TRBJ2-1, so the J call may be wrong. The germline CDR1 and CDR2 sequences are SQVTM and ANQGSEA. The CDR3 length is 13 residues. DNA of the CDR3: TGCAGCGCTGACCGGACAGGGAGTAATGAGCAGTTCTTC. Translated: CSADRTGSNEQFF.

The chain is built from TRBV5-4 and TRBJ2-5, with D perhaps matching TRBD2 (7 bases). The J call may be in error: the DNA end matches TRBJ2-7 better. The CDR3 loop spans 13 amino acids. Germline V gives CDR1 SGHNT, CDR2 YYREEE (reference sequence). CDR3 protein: CASSPPGEGEQYF. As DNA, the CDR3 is TGTGCCAGCAGCCCCCCAGGGGAGGGCGAGCAGTACTTC.

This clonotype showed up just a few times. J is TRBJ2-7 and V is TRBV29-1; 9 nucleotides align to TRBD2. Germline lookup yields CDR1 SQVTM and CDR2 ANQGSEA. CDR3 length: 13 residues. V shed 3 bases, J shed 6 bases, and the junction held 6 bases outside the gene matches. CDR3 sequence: CSVDVSGSGEQYF. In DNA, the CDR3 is TGCAGCGTTGATGTTAGCGGGAGTGGCGAGCAGTACTTC.